These 18 T cell receptor beta chains were all obtained from the same sample, sequenced in a study of T cells after somatic rescue of genetic block. Produced via immunoSEQ multiplex PCR; TCRdb's table is partial and in-frame only. The sample consists of approximately 67,000 clones, about 91% of them appearing once. The sequencing input was peripheral blood mononuclear cells (PBMCs). These receptors originate from a man aged 35-49 years.

The chain links TRBV2 to TRBJ1-1; D perhaps matches TRBD1 (5 bases). The CDR3 is 13 amino acids. V shed 3 bases and J shed 1 base, with 6 bases lying between them. The germline CDR1 and CDR2 sequences are SNHLY and FYNNEI. The CDR3 DNA reads TGTGCCAGCAGTGACCAGGGGAACACTGAAGCTTTCTTT. Translation: CASSDQGNTEAFF.

The chain uses TRBV27 and TRBJ2-1; D unresolved. This CDR3 is built from 13 residues. CDR1 and CDR2 from the germline V gene are MNHEY and SMNVEV (reference sequence). Trimming cost V 6 bases and J 7 bases, with 13 bases left between them. CDR3 bases: TGTGCCAGCAGCCTAGGGCTTTTTAATGAGCAGTTCTTC. Its protein is CASSLGLFNEQFF.

The rearrangement uses TRBV7-3 and TRBJ2-3; D is perhaps TRBD2 (6 bases). The CDR3 covers 16 residues. CDR1 is SGHTA, CDR2 FQGTGA, per germline. The V gene lost 1 base and the J gene lost 10 bases, with 21 bases spanning the gap. This CDR3 is CASSLMGSRRVEPQYF. DNA of the CDR3: TGTGCCAGCAGCTTAATGGGGTCCCGGAGGGTGGAACCGCAGTATTTT.

The chain uses TRBV12-2 and TRBJ2-5; TRBD2, the D gene given by the table, was not confirmed from the DNA. TRBV12-2 is deemed a pseudogene. CDR3 length equals 17 residues. CDR3 residues: CASRPNSAGGGQETQYF. The CDR3 DNA reads as TGTGCAAGTCGTCCTAACAGCGCGGGAGGTGGGCAAGAGACCCAGTACTTC.

This clone was recorded only once. J is TRBJ2-6 and V is TRBV6-1, with D perhaps TRBD1 (5 bases). The germline CDR1 and CDR2 sequences are MNHNS and SASEGT. This CDR3 is 15 amino acids long. V was cut by 10 bases and J by 0 bases, with 13 bases left in between. CDR3 sequence (DNA): TGTGCCACCACGACAGCAAGCTCTGGGGCCAACGTCCTGACTTTC. Translated, it gives CATTTASSGANVLTF.

This clone was seen once. The chain links TRBV19 to TRBJ2-2; possible D gene TRBD2, 7 bases. V was shortened by 7 bases and J by 0 bases, with 24 bases between the two germline ends. CDR1 is LNHDA, CDR2 SQIVND, per germline (reference sequence). This CDR3 region has 19 residues. The chain's CDR3 is CASNRPGWGGSPNTGELFF. The CDR3 bases are TGTGCCAGTAACCGTCCCGGCTGGGGGGGCTCACCGAACACCGGGGAGCTGTTTTTT.

The V gene is TRBV18, the J gene TRBJ2-7; 9 nucleotides agree with TRBD1. The CDR3 contains 15 residues. Germline CDR1 is KGHSH and CDR2 is LQKENI. V shed 4 bases, J shed 3 bases, and the junction held 7 bases outside the gene matches. For the CDR3, the DNA is TGTGCCAGCTCACTAACGGGACAGGGTTTCTACGAGCAGTACTTC. Translated: CASSLTGQGFYEQYF.

The V call is TRBV29-1, the J call TRBJ1-2, with 9 bases aligning to TRBD1. V was pared by 6 bases and J by 5 bases, with 4 bases of the junction left unmatched. The CDR3 is 12 residues long. The germline V gene encodes CDR1 SQVTM and CDR2 ANQGSEA. DNA of the CDR3: TGCAGCGTCCCGGGACAGGGTTATGGCTACACCTTC. This translates into CSVPGQGYGYTF.

The chain joins TRBV11-2 to TRBJ2-5; D perhaps matches TRBD2 (7 bases). The ends were cut back, 5 bases at V and 5 bases at J, with 18 bases in the middle. Germline V gene data show CDR1 as SGHAT and CDR2 as FQNNGV. The CDR3 length is 15 residues. The CDR3 loop reads CASSRYGGARETQYF. The DNA of the CDR3 is TGTGCCAGCAGCCGATATGGGGGGGCGCGGGAGACCCAGTACTTC.

The chain is built from TRBV7-9 and TRBJ2-7, with 10 nucleotides matching TRBD2. Germline lookup yields CDR1 SEHNR and CDR2 FQNEAQ (reference sequence). CDR3 length: 18 amino acids. Germline trimming cut 5 bases from V and 5 bases from J; bases unmatched to any gene: 18. CDR3 region: CASSPRTAGGPLGHEQYF. In nucleotides, the CDR3 is TGTGCCAGCAGCCCCCGTACAGCGGGAGGGCCTCTGGGCCACGAGCAGTACTTC.

The rearrangement joins TRBV4-2 to TRBJ1-1, with 7 bases identical to TRBD1. Germline CDR1 LGHNA, CDR2 YNFKEQ. The CDR3 consists of 15 residues. Trimming removed 3 bases from V and 5 bases from J; junction bases left unmatched: 9. CDR3 sequence: CASSHSDRESTEAFF. In nucleotides, the CDR3 is TGTGCCAGCAGCCATTCCGACAGGGAAAGTACTGAAGCTTTCTTT.

The chain employs TRBV4-2 and TRBJ2-4; D is uncertain. From germline, CDR1 is LGHNA and CDR2 YNFKEQ. V lost 0 bases and J 5 bases, leaving 5 bases between the germline ends. CDR3 length: 13 amino acids. CDR3 amino acids: CASSQEAENIQYF. DNA for the CDR3: TGTGCCAGCAGCCAAGAAGCTGAAAACATTCAGTACTTC.

The chain is built from TRBV15 and TRBJ2-5; perhaps D is TRBD1 or TRBD2 (5 bases each). Trimming shortened V by 0 bases and J by 4 bases, and 9 bases separated the two germline ends. CDR1 is LNHNV and CDR2 is YYDKDF in the germline V gene (reference sequence). The length of the CDR3 is 14 residues. CDR3 bases: TGTGCCACCAGCAGAGACAGGGAGTTAGAGACCCAGTACTTC. This sequence encodes CATSRDRELETQYF. Together with reference TRBV15 and TRBJ2-5, the CDR3 gives the full variable domain: DAMVIQNPRYQVTQFGKPVTLSCSQTLNHNVMYWYQQKSSQAPKLLFHYYDKDFNNEADTPDNFQSRRPNTSFCFLDIRSPGLGDTAMYLCATSRDRELETQYFGPGTRLLVL.

The J gene is TRBJ1-4, the V gene TRBV10-1; tentatively, D is TRBD1 (6 bases). CDR1 is WNHNN and CDR2 is SYGVQD in the germline V gene (reference sequence). CDR3 size: 15 residues. The V gene lost 0 bases and the J gene lost 4 bases, with 9 bases spanning the gap. CDR3 amino acids: CASSESYRVNEKLFF. CDR3 in DNA: TGCGCCAGCAGTGAGTCTTACAGGGTTAATGAAAAACTGTTTTTT.

The chain uses TRBV9 and TRBJ2-3; weak D call: TRBD2 (5 bases). The CDR3 runs 15 residues. Germline loops: CDR1 SGDLS, CDR2 YYNGEE. The V end was cut by 4 bases, the J end by 5 bases, with 17 bases between. The CDR3 sequence: CASSPRAVRGDTQYF. CDR3 bases: TGTGCCAGCAGCCCCCGTGCGGTCCGGGGAGATACGCAGTATTTT.

V gene TRBV7-8 combines with J gene TRBJ1-4; a possible D gene is TRBD1 (5 bases). This CDR3 spans 13 amino acids. Germline-derived CDR1 and CDR2 are SGHVS and FQNEAQ. V shed 1 base and J shed 7 bases, with 7 bases lying between them. CDR3 protein: CASSLGGFEKLFF. The CDR3 bases are TGTGCCAGCAGCTTAGGGGGGTTTGAAAAACTGTTTTTT.

The V call is TRBV18, the J call TRBJ1-4; D may be TRBD1 (6 bases). CDR3 length equals 16 residues. The germline V gene encodes CDR1 KGHSH and CDR2 LQKENI. Trimming cost V 6 bases and J 5 bases, with 19 bases left between them. CDR3 nucleotide sequence: TGTGCCAGCTCCCTACTAAGTTCGGGGGGCAATGAAAAACTGTTTTTT. Translated: CASSLLSSGGNEKLFF.

The chain joins TRBV2 to TRBJ1-1; D gene ambiguous. This CDR3 has 14 residues. Trimming cost V 0 bases and J 3 bases, with 8 bases left between them. Per germline, CDR1 SNHLY and CDR2 FYNNEI. DNA for the CDR3: TGTGCCAGCAGTGAAGCGAGCGGATACACTGAAGCTTTCTTT. Amino acids: CASSEASGYTEAFF.